This TCR beta chain derives from a study of T cells after yellow fever vaccination. Turning to the study itself: In the case of low-cell-number fractions, SMART-Seq v4 Ultra Low Input was used for preparation.

CDR1 is DFQATT and CDR2 is SNEGSKA in the germline V gene (reference sequence). Unmatched junction bases numbered 15, after V lost 1 base and J lost 3 bases. The CDR3 sequence is 17 residues long. TCRdb analysed the 5' RACE reads with MiXCR anew, one entry per CDR3 protein. The sample has about 320,000 distinct CDR3 sequences, approximately 4.5% seen once. This clonotype appeared a few times. What it binds is unknown. General study points: Overlap between CD4 and CD8 compartments was detected for a small share of clonotypes. Though it reached lower strength, the secondary response hit its peak faster, day 5 versus 15. Post-booster samples contained most primary-vaccination clones (about 96% CD4, 88% CD8).

The TCR comes from a man between 18 and 35 years old who received the YFV17D yellow fever vaccine. V usage is TRBV20-1 and J usage is TRBJ2-7; TRBD1 aligns across 7 bases. The sample was PBMCs, taken 15 days after the yellow fever booster vaccination. CDR3 nucleotides: TGCAGTGCTAGAGTCGTCGATGGGCCAGGGGGTCACTACGAGCAGTACGTC. Translating it yields CSARVVDGPGGHYEQYV.